Below are 30 T cell receptor beta chains sequenced from a single sample in a study of control samples from healthy donors and cancer patients (dated by TCRdb to about 2020). Receptor amplification or capture employed the immunoSEQ multiplex PCR assay. TCRdb retrieved this table from immuneACCESS and kept in-frame rearrangements only. Not all clones are present; in checked studies, unresolved V genes account for under half, and no reason is known for the remainder. This sample has 95,000 to 150,000 clones in its table, and approximately 88% of those were observed once. The ten top clones hold less than 3.5% of the sample. The sample comprised blood. These receptor sequences come from a man aged 35-49 years in good health.

The chain carries TRBV10-1 and TRBJ2-1; 9 bases line up with TRBD1. Germline CDR1 and CDR2: WNHNN and SYGVQD (reference sequence). CDR3 length: 15 residues. J gave up 6 bases and V 4 bases, and 7 bases lay outside the gene matches. Here the CDR3 reads CASSGGGTGSNEQFF. The CDR3 nucleotides are TGCGCCAGCAGTGGAGGGGGGACAGGGTCCAATGAGCAGTTCTTC.

The chain couples TRBV10-2 to TRBJ2-1, with D possibly being TRBD1 (5 bases). The V and J ends lost 5 bases and 0 bases respectively, with 17 bases between them. Per germline, CDR1 WSHSY and CDR2 SAAADI. The length of the CDR3 is 17 residues. CDR3 bases: TGCGCCAGCAGTCACGAACAGGACCTGAGCTCCTACAATGAGCAGTTCTTC. This codes for CASSHEQDLSSYNEQFF.

CDR3 in amino acids: CASSQIGGQEQYF. The DNA of the CDR3 is TGTGCCAGCAGCCAAATCGGGGGGCAAGAGCAGTACTTC. The chain is built from TRBV14 and TRBJ2-7; TRBD2 might be the D (7 bases). This CDR3 region has 13 residues. Between the trimmed V and J ends, which lost 2 bases and 7 bases, there was a span of 12 bases. Germline loops: CDR1 SGHDN, CDR2 FVKESK. Combining the CDR3 with reference TRBV14 and TRBJ2-7 gives the whole variable domain EAGVTQFPSHSVIEKGQTVTLRCDPISGHDNLYWYRRVMGKEIKFLLHFVKESKQDESGMPNNRFLAERTGGTYSTLKVQPAELEDSGVYFCASSQIGGQEQYFGPGTRLTVT.

V is TRBV6-5 and J is TRBJ1-2, with 7 bases aligning to TRBD1. Trimming cost V 2 bases and J 6 bases; bases outside gene matches: 3. CDR1 MNHEY and CDR2 SVGAGI come from the germline V gene. CDR3 length equals 13 residues. CDR3 region: CASSYPGTDGYTF. DNA for the CDR3: TGTGCCAGCAGTTACCCGGGGACAGATGGCTACACCTTC.

The chain combines TRBV6-4 with TRBJ1-5, with D perhaps matching TRBD1 (5 bases). Germline CDR1 and CDR2: MRHNA and SNTAGT. Trimming left V 0 bases short and J 1 base short, with 10 bases between. The CDR3 is 16 amino acids. DNA of the CDR3: TGTGCCAGCAGTGACTCAAGGGGAAGGAGCAATCAGCCCCAGCATTTT. This translates into CASSDSRGRSNQPQHF.

This chain connects TRBV19 to TRBJ1-4; no reliable D call. Germline CDR1 reads LNHDA; CDR2 reads SQIVND (reference sequence). V was shortened by 3 bases and J by 0 bases, with 5 bases between the two germline ends. This CDR3 has 14 amino acids. In DNA, the CDR3 is TGTGCCAGTAGTATCGTTGCAACTAATGAAAAACTGTTTTTT. Amino acid sequence: CASSIVATNEKLFF. The full variable domain, with the rest looked up from reference TRBV19 and TRBJ1-4, is DGGITQSPKYLFRKEGQNVTLSCEQNLNHDAMYWYRQDPGQGLRLIYYSQIVNDFQKGDIAEGYSVSREKKESFPLTVTSAQKNPTAFYLCASSIVATNEKLFFGSGTQLSVL.

The chain's CDR3 is CASSLRTGAGNTIYF. In nucleotides, the CDR3 is TGCGCCAGCAGCTTACGGACAGGAGCTGGAAACACCATATATTTT. The genes are TRBV5-1 and TRBJ1-3, with 7 bases matching TRBD1. The V gene end was trimmed by 2 bases and the J gene end by 2 bases; junction bases not matched to a gene: 4. This CDR3 is built from 15 residues. CDR1 and CDR2 (germline): SGHRS, YFSETQ.

This clone was seen just once. This rearrangement joins TRBV7-2 to TRBJ2-2; the D is unclear. The germline V gene has CDR1 SGHTA and CDR2 FQGNSA. The ends were cut back, 6 bases at V and 0 bases at J, with 5 bases in the middle. The CDR3 has 13 residues. Here the CDR3 reads CASRRPNTGELFF. Written as DNA, the CDR3 is TGTGCCAGCAGAAGACCGAACACCGGGGAGCTGTTTTTT.

The rearrangement joins TRBV9 to TRBJ2-3; 10 bases line up with TRBD1. Trimming removed 0 bases from V and 0 bases from J; junction bases left unmatched: 16. Germline CDR1 and CDR2: SGDLS and YYNGEE. CDR3 length: 21 amino acids. The CDR3 sequence: CASSVGPLTGQGYASTDTQYF. CDR3 nucleotide sequence: TGTGCCAGCAGCGTAGGACCCCTCACGGGACAGGGGTACGCTAGCACAGATACGCAGTATTTT.

The V and J genes are TRBV5-8 and TRBJ2-7; D gene ambiguous. CDR1 is SGHTS, CDR2 YDEGEE, per germline. The CDR3 is 11 residues long. V lost 0 bases, J lost 6 bases, and 4 bases lay in between. The CDR3: CASSLDTEQYF. In DNA form, the CDR3 reads TGTGCCAGCAGCTTGGATACCGAGCAGTACTTC.

V gene TRBV7-2 combines with J gene TRBJ1-2; D is unclear. The germline V gene encodes CDR1 SGHTA and CDR2 FQGNSA. The V gene lost 5 bases and the J gene lost 0 bases, with 16 bases spanning the gap. The CDR3 is 16 amino acids. The CDR3: CASSPAPGTTNYGYTF. CDR3 nucleotide sequence: TGTGCCAGCAGCCCCGCCCCAGGCACCACTAACTATGGCTACACCTTC. Combining the CDR3 with reference TRBV7-2 and TRBJ1-2 gives the whole variable domain GAGVSQSPSNKVTEKGKDVELRCDPISGHTALYWYRQSLGQGLEFLIYFQGNSAPDKSGLPSDRFSAERTGGSVSTLTIQRTQQEDSAVYLCASSPAPGTTNYGYTFGSGTRLTVV.

The CDR3 is CASSRRDTQETQYF. CDR3 coding DNA: TGCGCCAGCAGCCGCCGGGACACACAAGAGACCCAGTACTTC. This chain uses TRBV4-1 with TRBJ2-5; D is perhaps TRBD1 (6 bases). The V gene lost 4 bases and the J gene lost 2 bases, with 11 bases spanning the gap. Germline assignment: CDR1 MGHRA and CDR2 YSYEKL. The CDR3 consists of 14 residues.

This clone turned up a few times. Other DNA sequences of this sample code for an identical CDR3. The chain employs TRBV2 and TRBJ1-1; 11 nucleotides align to TRBD1. This CDR3 is built from 14 residues. V was clipped by 6 bases and J by 1 base; unmatched bases: 1. CDR1 is SNHLY, CDR2 FYNNEI, per germline. CDR3 bases: TGTGCCAGCAGCGGACAGGGGGCGAACACTGAAGCTTTCTTT. It is translated as CASSGQGANTEAFF. The variable domain in full, completed from reference TRBV2 and TRBJ1-1, reads EPEVTQTPSHQVTQMGQEVILRCVPISNHLYFYWYRQILGQKVEFLVSFYNNEISEKSEIFDDQFSVERPDGSNFTLKIRSTKLEDSAMYFCASSGQGANTEAFFGQGTRLTVV.

The chain uses TRBV7-9 and TRBJ2-7; 13 bases align to TRBD2. V was pared by 1 base and J by 6 bases, with 0 bases of the junction left unmatched. Germline lookup yields CDR1 SEHNR and CDR2 FQNEAQ (reference sequence). The CDR3 covers 14 residues. The CDR3 coding sequence is TGTGCCAGCAGCTTAGGGACTAGCGGGGGCGAGCAGTACTTC. Amino acid sequence: CASSLGTSGGEQYF.

The chain has TRBV29-1 and TRBJ2-5; 7 positions agree with TRBD1. The CDR3 is 14 amino acids. V shed 7 bases, J shed 2 bases, and the junction held 10 bases outside the gene matches. Germline values: CDR1 SQVTM, CDR2 ANQGSEA. The CDR3 DNA follows: TGCAGCGCGCGAGGTTGGGACAGTCAAGAGACCCAGTACTTC. Protein sequence: CSARGWDSQETQYF.

In this sample, this clone turned up a few times. The chain joins TRBV5-5 to TRBJ1-2; possible D gene TRBD1, 6 bases. The V and J ends lost 0 bases and 5 bases respectively, with 14 bases between them. Germline CDR1 SGHKS, CDR2 YYEKEE (reference sequence). The CDR3 runs to 15 residues. CDR3 residues: CASSLVWGQEYGYTF. The CDR3 nucleotides read TGTGCCAGCAGCTTGGTGTGGGGGCAGGAATATGGCTACACCTTC. Full variable domain (missing parts from reference TRBV5-5 and TRBJ1-2): DAGVTQSPTHLIKTRGQQVTLRCSPISGHKSVSWYQQVLGQGPQFIFQYYEKEERGRGNFPDRFSARQFPNYSSELNVNALLLGDSALYLCASSLVWGQEYGYTFGSGTRLTVV.

The chain uses TRBV2 and TRBJ1-5; 9 positions match TRBD1. The V and J ends lost 6 bases and 4 bases, in that order; junction bases with no gene match: 4. Germline-derived CDR1 and CDR2 are SNHLY and FYNNEI. This CDR3 is built from 14 residues. The CDR3: CASRGQGRNQPQHF. CDR3 DNA sequence: TGTGCCAGCAGGGGACAGGGAAGGAATCAGCCCCAGCATTTT.

The chain links TRBV4-2 to TRBJ1-4; the D is unclear. Germline loops: CDR1 LGHNA, CDR2 YNFKEQ. This CDR3 has 15 residues. V lost 1 base, J lost 5 bases, and 11 bases lay in between. The CDR3 sequence: CASSQGAAENEKLFF. CDR3 nucleotides: TGTGCCAGCAGCCAAGGGGCAGCTGAGAATGAAAAACTGTTTTTT.

The chain carries TRBV24-1 and TRBJ1-1, with a weak D call TRBD1 (5 bases). Germline assignment: CDR1 KGHDR and CDR2 SFDVKD. V was trimmed by 10 bases and J by 0 bases, leaving 11 bases between them. There are 13 residues in the CDR3. CDR3: CATRQNMNTEAFF. The DNA of the CDR3 is TGTGCCACAAGACAGAACATGAACACTGAAGCTTTCTTT.

CDR3 amino acids: CASSSDISGGEKLFF. In DNA form, the CDR3 reads TGTGCCAGCAGCTCCGACATCAGCGGGGGTGAAAAACTGTTTTTT. The rearrangement joins TRBV7-9 to TRBJ1-4; tentatively, D is TRBD1 (5 bases). CDR1 and CDR2 (germline): SEHNR, FQNEAQ (reference sequence). This CDR3 has 15 residues. V lost 4 bases, J lost 7 bases, and 16 bases lay in between.

The chain employs TRBV6-6 and TRBJ2-6; the D is unclear. The CDR3 is 17 amino acids. The V gene lost 5 bases and the J gene lost 2 bases, with 16 bases spanning the gap. Germline V gene sequence: CDR1 MNHNY, CDR2 SVGAGI (reference sequence). This CDR3 reads CASSPREGLAGANVLTF. CDR3 DNA sequence: TGTGCCAGCAGTCCCAGAGAAGGGCTGGCTGGGGCCAACGTCCTGACTTTC.

The CDR3 sequence: CASSMSGSSGNTIYF. The CDR3 DNA reads TGTGCCAGTAGTATGTCAGGGAGCTCTGGAAACACCATATATTTT. This chain uses TRBV19 with TRBJ1-3; a possible D gene is TRBD1 (5 bases). Germline V gene lookup returns CDR1 LNHDA and CDR2 SQIVND (reference sequence). Trimming removed 3 bases at V and 0 bases at J, with 9 bases between. The length of the CDR3 is 15 residues.

The genes are TRBV6-5 and TRBJ2-6, with D unclear. V gave up 6 bases and J gave up 0 bases, with 9 bases separating them. The germline CDR1 and CDR2 sequences are MNHEY and SVGAGI. The CDR3 consists of 15 residues. The CDR3 DNA sequence: TGTGCCAGCAGGGCAGAAAACTCTGGGGCCAACGTCCTGACTTTC. It yields the protein CASRAENSGANVLTF.

The rearrangement joins TRBV5-1 to TRBJ1-2; a weak D match, TRBD1 (6 bases). Deletions cut 3 bases from V and 8 bases from J, with 17 bases between. The CDR3 runs 14 residues. From germline, CDR1 is SGHRS and CDR2 YFSETQ. CDR3 bases: TGCGCCAGCAGCTCAGGACAGCCGCTATCCGGCTACACCTTC. Translated: CASSSGQPLSGYTF.

This sequence joins TRBV11-3 and TRBJ1-3; no reliable D call. Germline CDR1 is SGHNT and CDR2 is YENEEA. The CDR3 loop spans 14 amino acids. The V end lost 2 bases, the J end lost 2 bases, and 7 bases lay between the germline ends. The CDR3 nucleotides read TGTGCCAGCAGCTTAAGAGTTACTGGAAACACCATATATTTT. Protein product: CASSLRVTGNTIYF. Using reference TRBV11-3 and TRBJ1-3 for the parts outside the CDR3, the full variable domain is EAGVVQSPRYKIIEKKQPVAFWCNPISGHNTLYWYLQNLGQGPELLIRYENEEAVDDSQLPKDRFSAERLKGVDSTLKIQPAELGDSAVYLCASSLRVTGNTIYFGEGSWLTVV.

The chain links TRBV7-8 to TRBJ1-5; TRBD1 might be the D (5 bases). Germline V gene sequence: CDR1 SGHVS, CDR2 FQNEAQ. Trimming removed 1 base from V and 3 bases from J, with 7 bases in between. This CDR3 spans 14 amino acids. CDR3 residues: CASSLVGDNQPQHF. CDR3 coding DNA: TGTGCCAGCAGCTTAGTAGGGGACAATCAGCCCCAGCATTTT.

The chain recombines TRBV2 with TRBJ1-6; D unclear. Trimming took off 7 bases at V and 14 bases at J, with 12 bases between the two ends. The CDR3 has 11 residues. CDR1 SNHLY and CDR2 FYNNEI come from the germline V gene. The CDR3 protein is CASTFGVTLHF. Here the CDR3 DNA reads TGTGCCAGCACCTTCGGTGTAACCCTCCACTTT.

J is TRBJ2-1 and V is TRBV19; tentative D call: TRBD1 (6 bases). This CDR3 comprises 12 residues. The V gene lost 4 bases and the J gene lost 10 bases, with 11 bases spanning the gap. From germline, CDR1 is LNHDA and CDR2 SQIVND (reference sequence). The CDR3 DNA follows: TGTGCCAGTAGTACGGGAACAGGGGAGCAGTTCTTC. Protein sequence: CASSTGTGEQFF.

The rearrangement uses TRBV18 and TRBJ2-1; 9 bases match TRBD2. The CDR3 covers 16 residues. CDR1 and CDR2 (germline): KGHSH, LQKENI. After removal of 4 bases from V and 8 bases from J, the junction contained 12 bases not matched to a gene. The CDR3 protein is CASSLRPGTSLDEQFF. In DNA, the CDR3 is TGTGCCAGCTCACTAAGACCCGGGACTAGCCTTGATGAGCAGTTCTTC.

Here the CDR3 DNA reads TGTGCCAGCAGCATGCAAACTTCACCCCTCCACTTT. This translates into CASSMQTSPLHF. The V call is TRBV12-3 or TRBV12-4, the J call TRBJ1-6; D is unresolved. The CDR3 runs 12 residues. V was pared by 6 bases and J by 9 bases, with 9 bases between.